Ten or more counts support the clone carrying this TCR beta chain. What it binds is unknown. The study left out patients who had uncontrolled infection, other autoimmune disease, pregnancy or lactation. Diagnoses were established using clinical symptoms, serum thyroxine and TRAb, thyroid ultrasound and orbital computed tomography. PBMCs were obtained from 10 ml fresh peripheral blood. The data belong to a study of T cells in Graves' hyperthyroidism and ophthalmopathy. Findings and limits, study-wide: Within blood appeared most thyroid clonotypes that had expanded above 0.001.

Germline-derived CDR1 and CDR2 are SNHLY and FYNNEI. Trimming took 8 bases from V and 0 from J; bases not matched to a gene: 8. There are 15 residues in the CDR3. TCR beta CDR3 regions were amplified from RNA transcripts. TCR CDR3 underwent first-round RT-PCR with the HTBI primer set. In TCRdb, the multiplex PCR reads were re-called with MiXCR into one record per CDR3 protein. The profile shows a few hundred thousand distinct CDR3 sequences, less than 20% of them singletons. This chain joins TRBV2 and TRBJ2-5; 8 bases are a match to TRBD2. Specimen: blood. The source of this sequence is a man younger than 30 with Graves' ophthalmopathy. The CDR3 sequence is CASGVGGGYQETQYF. In nucleotides, the CDR3 is TGTGCCAGCGGGGTGGGCGGGGGGTACCAAGAGACCCAGTACTTC.